This passage covers 3 T cell receptor beta chains from one sample sequenced in a study of T cells expressing NK-cell markers. TCRdb derives one entry per CDR3 protein from the 5' RACE reads, leaving out DNA. The sample totals approximately 420,000 distinct CDR3 sequences. Input material: blood T cells: a sorted CD56 or NKG2C T cell subset, CD4+ or CD8+ T cells, or bulk PBMC T cells (not recorded which). The receptors originated from a woman aged 50 to 60 in good health.

The chain recombines TRBV15 with TRBJ2-3; without DNA, the TCRdb call of TRBD2 cannot be checked. CDR3 length equals 14 residues. Germline lookup yields CDR1 LNHNV and CDR2 YYDKDF (reference sequence). CDR3 sequence reads: CATSSWSEGDTQYF.

CDR3 sequence reads: CASSKEGWSGGRYF. The chain recombines TRBV21-1 with TRBJ2-7; the D call of TRBD1 rests on TCRdb alone, since no DNA is present to check it. TRBV21-1 represents a pseudogene. The CDR3 totals 14 residues.

The rearrangement joins TRBV14 to TRBJ1-2. CDR1 is SGHDN, CDR2 FVKESK, per germline. The length of the CDR3 is 15 residues. The CDR3 is CASSGLATEDYGYTF.